The rows below give T cell receptor beta chains drawn from one sample of a study of human T cells and chemical hapten exposure. TCRdb re-called the RACE reads with MiXCR, one entry per CDR3 protein. The table shows about 41,000 distinct CDR3 sequences, with 3.5% to 5% occurring only once. Material for sequencing was whole blood. These receptors were collected from a human donor in good health. Some clones in this sample may be carry-over from other donors' samples. CDR3s leave out the opening cysteine and the closing phenylalanine or tryptophan. Each record gives: D gene, V gene, J gene, CDR3 protein. D genes are given only for firm matches.

D gene: NA; V gene: TRBV7-2; J gene: TRBJ2-5; CDR3 protein: ASSLAPETQY
D gene: TRBD1; V gene: TRBV13; J gene: TRBJ2-7; CDR3 protein: ASSPLAGGQGISYEQY
D gene: NA; V gene: TRBV5-1; J gene: TRBJ2-3; CDR3 protein: ASSLDLATSTDTQY
D gene: TRBD2; V gene: TRBV20-1; J gene: TRBJ2-7; CDR3 protein: SAPAMAGGPYEQY
D gene: NA; V gene: TRBV11-3; J gene: TRBJ2-3; CDR3 protein: ASSSGPPLDTQY
D gene: NA; V gene: TRBV20-1; J gene: TRBJ2-3; CDR3 protein: SAGRSSGTDTQY
D gene: TRBD1; V gene: TRBV10-3; J gene: TRBJ1-2; CDR3 protein: AISAQGAGYGYT
D gene: NA; V gene: TRBV29-1; J gene: TRBJ2-5; CDR3 protein: SAGGSRSETQY
D gene: NA; V gene: TRBV20-1; J gene: TRBJ2-1; CDR3 protein: SARTERTYNEQF
D gene: TRBD2; V gene: TRBV20-1; J gene: TRBJ2-3; CDR3 protein: SARDLPRGLAGGTQY
D gene: NA; V gene: TRBV27; J gene: TRBJ1-6; CDR3 protein: ASSFGGNNSPLH
D gene: NA; V gene: TRBV18; J gene: TRBJ1-1; CDR3 protein: ASSQSRGAEFVPEPF
D gene: TRBD2; V gene: TRBV12-3/TRBV12-4; J gene: TRBJ2-6; CDR3 protein: ASSLRGGEGANVLT
D gene: TRBD2; V gene: TRBV12-3/TRBV12-4; J gene: TRBJ2-3; CDR3 protein: ASSLTPRSGGTDTQY
D gene: NA; V gene: TRBV7-2; J gene: TRBJ2-5; CDR3 protein: ASSLWRQQETQY
D gene: TRBD1; V gene: TRBV7-6; J gene: TRBJ1-6; CDR3 protein: ASSLATGENSPLH
D gene: NA; V gene: TRBV5-4; J gene: TRBJ2-3; CDR3 protein: ASKYSGRTDTQY
D gene: NA; V gene: TRBV5-6; J gene: TRBJ1-2; CDR3 protein: ASSSNPNYGYT
D gene: TRBD1; V gene: TRBV30; J gene: TRBJ2-5; CDR3 protein: AWSVGTGLSATQY
D gene: NA; V gene: TRBV4-1; J gene: TRBJ1-6; CDR3 protein: ASSLLREGWTPLH
D gene: NA; V gene: TRBV29-1; J gene: TRBJ1-1; CDR3 protein: SVVDTEAF
D gene: NA; V gene: TRBV29-1; J gene: TRBJ2-1; CDR3 protein: SVETLYNEQF
D gene: NA; V gene: TRBV5-6; J gene: TRBJ1-3; CDR3 protein: ASSLEESRSGNTIY
D gene: TRBD2; V gene: TRBV6-5; J gene: TRBJ2-2; CDR3 protein: ASSFVAGGSTGELF
D gene: TRBD1; V gene: TRBV11-1; J gene: TRBJ2-3; CDR3 protein: ASRPQGSDTQY
D gene: NA; V gene: TRBV7-9; J gene: TRBJ2-7; CDR3 protein: ASSSDEYEQY
D gene: NA; V gene: TRBV7-9; J gene: TRBJ1-3; CDR3 protein: ASVKAGPPGNTIY
D gene: NA; V gene: TRBV30; J gene: TRBJ2-7; CDR3 protein: AWSATGYEQY
D gene: TRBD2; V gene: TRBV27; J gene: TRBJ2-1; CDR3 protein: ASSEPGGVSNEQF
D gene: TRBD1; V gene: TRBV25-1; J gene: TRBJ1-2; CDR3 protein: ASSYTGVNYGYT
D gene: NA; V gene: TRBV28; J gene: TRBJ2-4; CDR3 protein: ASSMAAGISEGAKNIQY
D gene: NA; V gene: TRBV27; J gene: TRBJ1-6; CDR3 protein: ASSLHLLKNNSPLH
D gene: TRBD2; V gene: TRBV13; J gene: TRBJ2-7; CDR3 protein: ASSSLPGTSGYEQY
D gene: NA; V gene: TRBV29-1; J gene: TRBJ2-1; CDR3 protein: SVAPTGKQF
D gene: TRBD1; V gene: TRBV20-1; J gene: TRBJ2-3; CDR3 protein: SARVGQMTDTQY
D gene: TRBD1; V gene: TRBV6-5; J gene: TRBJ1-1; CDR3 protein: ASSYGTGPNTEAF
D gene: TRBD1; V gene: TRBV6-5; J gene: TRBJ1-1; CDR3 protein: ASSTITRGRDRRVNTEAF
D gene: NA; V gene: TRBV7-2; J gene: TRBJ1-6; CDR3 protein: ASTRAQGVSPLH
D gene: TRBD1; V gene: TRBV5-1; J gene: TRBJ1-1; CDR3 protein: ASSYRGSGTEAF
D gene: TRBD1; V gene: TRBV2; J gene: TRBJ1-2; CDR3 protein: ASSETKRRTGSYGYT
D gene: TRBD2; V gene: TRBV2; J gene: TRBJ2-1; CDR3 protein: ASSRLAGGTFYNEQF
D gene: NA; V gene: TRBV11-2; J gene: TRBJ2-7; CDR3 protein: ASTSIRGGYEQY
D gene: NA; V gene: TRBV3-1; J gene: TRBJ2-6; CDR3 protein: ASSYISPGANVLT
D gene: TRBD1; V gene: TRBV29-1; J gene: TRBJ2-3; CDR3 protein: SVEGGQESTDTQY
D gene: TRBD2; V gene: TRBV3-1; J gene: TRBJ2-1; CDR3 protein: ASSGPPGLAGVESRREQF
D gene: NA; V gene: TRBV3-1; J gene: TRBJ1-5; CDR3 protein: ASSQDSTLGNQPQH
D gene: NA; V gene: TRBV19; J gene: TRBJ1-5; CDR3 protein: ASSTGNQPQH
D gene: NA; V gene: TRBV28; J gene: TRBJ2-7; CDR3 protein: ASGFRVPYEQY
D gene: TRBD1; V gene: TRBV15; J gene: TRBJ1-3; CDR3 protein: ATSTRTGPNARNTIY
D gene: NA; V gene: TRBV6-1; J gene: TRBJ1-2; CDR3 protein: ASSEWGYGYT
D gene: TRBD1; V gene: TRBV28; J gene: TRBJ1-5; CDR3 protein: ASSILAQGGGHTHSNQPQH